These T cell receptor beta chains were read from a single sample in a study of molecular identifiers for immune sequencing clone quantification. TCRdb used MiXCR to reprocess the PCR reads, holding one entry per CDR3 protein. Here the sample spans about 510,000 distinct CDR3 sequences, about a fifth being singletons. The sample consisted of naive CD8+ T cells from blood, with Jurkat cell RNA spiked in. All receptors come from a human donor in good health. Some libraries in this study had Jurkat cell RNA spiked in. Both conserved end residues are part of each CDR3. The D gene is left open where the match is weak. Size tells how often a clone was seen (once, few, many) or the class of an expanded clone, and some rows leave it out.

cdr3_aa,cdr3_nt,j_call,clone_size,v_call,d_call
CASRIGTALRYTEAFF,TGTGCCAGCAGAATAGGGACTGCCCTAAGATACACTGAAGCTTTCTTT,TRBJ1-1,few,TRBV28,-
CASSEGPGQGAGEQFF,TGTGCCAGCAGTGAAGGTCCGGGACAGGGGGCAGGTGAGCAGTTCTTC,TRBJ2-1,-,TRBV2,TRBD1
CASSLGQASYEQYF,TGTGCCAGCAGCCTAGGGCAGGCCTCCTACGAGCAGTACTTC,TRBJ2-7,many,TRBV14,-
CASSLEGAVDEQYF,TGTGCCAGCAGTTTAGAAGGGGCTGTCGACGAGCAGTACTTC,TRBJ2-7,-,TRBV27,-
CASSFSESDTQYF,TGTGCCAGCAGCTTTTCTGAATCAGATACGCAGTATTTT,TRBJ2-3,many,TRBV7-9,-
CASQGATNEKLFF,TGTGCCAGTCAGGGCGCAACTAATGAAAAACTGTTTTTT,TRBJ1-4,many,TRBV27,-
CASSVGAGSRETQYF,TGTGCCAGCAGCGTAGGGGCAGGGTCTCGGGAGACCCAGTACTTC,TRBJ2-5,few,TRBV9,-
CASSTMGLAGGITGWELFF,TGTGCCAGCAGCACGATGGGACTAGCGGGGGGAATCACCGGCTGGGAGCTGTTTTTT,TRBJ2-2,-,TRBV5-3,TRBD2
CASSSPDGDQPANYGYTF,TGTGCCAGCAGCTCCCCCGACGGAGACCAACCCGCTAACTATGGCTACACCTTC,TRBJ1-2,many,TRBV5-5,-
CASSYLQDTEAFF,TGTGCCAGCAGTTACTTGCAGGACACTGAAGCTTTCTTT,TRBJ1-1,few,TRBV6-5,-
CASSEVGSGSYEQYF,TGTGCCAGCAGTGAGGTCGGTAGCGGGAGCTACGAGCAGTACTTC,TRBJ2-7,-,TRBV2,TRBD2
CASSQLAKNIQYF,TGTGCCAGCAGCCAACTAGCCAAAAACATTCAGTACTTC,TRBJ2-4,many,TRBV12-3/TRBV12-4,-
CASSRGGGQNTEAFF,TGTGCCAGCTCTAGGGGAGGGGGGCAGAACACTGAAGCTTTCTTT,TRBJ1-1,-,TRBV21-1,-
CASSLGSFSSYNEQFF,TGTGCCAGCAGCTTGGGCAGTTTCAGCTCCTACAATGAGCAGTTCTTC,TRBJ2-1,-,TRBV5-6,-
CASSQDRDDQPQHF,TGCGCCAGCAGCCAAGACAGAGATGATCAGCCCCAGCATTTT,TRBJ1-5,few,TRBV4-1,-
CASSYSDSYNEQFF,TGTGCCAGCAGTTACTCAGACAGTTACAATGAGCAGTTCTTC,TRBJ2-1,many,TRBV6-5,-
CASSSGSGGGQETQYF,TGTGCCAGTAGTTCGGGGTCGGGCGGAGGCCAAGAGACCCAGTACTTC,TRBJ2-5,many,TRBV19,-
CASSLAGRGEQYF,TGTGCCAGCAGTTTAGCGGGGAGGGGCGAGCAGTACTTC,TRBJ2-7,-,TRBV12-3/TRBV12-4,TRBD2
CASSQGAGGQANTEAFF,TGCGCCAGCAGCCAAGGTGCAGGGGGCCAGGCGAACACTGAAGCTTTCTTT,TRBJ1-1,many,TRBV4-1,TRBD1
CASSYGGAQPQHF,TGTGCCAGCAGTTACGGGGGAGCTCAGCCCCAGCATTTT,TRBJ1-5,many,TRBV6-2/TRBV6-3,-
CASREALQGSSRDIQYF,TGTGCCAGCAGGGAGGCTTTACAGGGGTCCAGTAGGGACATTCAGTACTTC,TRBJ2-4,-,TRBV2,TRBD1
CASSARDQATPYNEQFF,TGTGCCAGCAGCGCCCGCGACCAGGCCACCCCATACAATGAGCAGTTCTTC,TRBJ2-1,-,TRBV9,-
CASSYVGEETQYF,TGTGCCAGCAGTTACGTCGGGGAAGAGACCCAGTACTTC,TRBJ2-5,many,TRBV6-6,-
CASSEPLGNGDTQYF,TGTGCCAGCAGCGAGCCCTTAGGGAACGGAGATACGCAGTATTTT,TRBJ2-3,-,TRBV3-1,-
CASSLGTPELFF,TGTGCCAGCAGCTTAGGGACTCCTGAGCTGTTTTTT,TRBJ2-2,many,TRBV7-9,-
CASSSSVYSTDTQYF,TGTGCCAGCAGTTCCTCCGTTTACAGCACAGATACGCAGTATTTT,TRBJ2-3,many,TRBV12-3/TRBV12-4,-
CASSQVSDRTGYGYTF,TGCGCCAGCAGCCAAGTATCCGACAGGACAGGCTATGGCTACACCTTC,TRBJ1-2,-,TRBV4-1,TRBD1
CSARGETSNTEAFF,TGCAGTGCTAGAGGGGAGACATCTAACACTGAAGCTTTCTTT,TRBJ1-1,many,TRBV20-1,-
CASSYLDKLLTLNTEALF,TGTGCCAGCAGTTACTTGGACAAACTCCTGACTCTGAACACTGAAGCTCTCTTT,TRBJ1-1,-,TRBV6-2/TRBV6-3,-
CASSWGRVAGGPDTQYF,TGTGCCAGCAGTTGGGGTCGTGTAGCGGGGGGGCCAGATACGCAGTATTTT,TRBJ2-3,-,TRBV12-3/TRBV12-4,TRBD2
CASSIVGHQPQHF,TGTGCCAGTAGTATAGTTGGGCATCAGCCCCAGCATTTT,TRBJ1-5,-,TRBV19,-
CASSPGTVPNQETQYF,TGCGCCAGCAGCCCGGGGACAGTACCTAACCAAGAGACCCAGTACTTC,TRBJ2-5,-,TRBV5-1,TRBD1
CSARLGDFNIQYF,TGCAGTGCTAGATTGGGAGATTTCAACATTCAGTACTTC,TRBJ2-4,many,TRBV20-1,-
CAWSEKNTEAFF,TGTGCCTGGAGTGAAAAGAACACTGAAGCTTTCTTT,TRBJ1-1,many,TRBV30,-
CASSQESHPGSNQPQHF,TGTGCCAGCAGCCAAGAGTCTCACCCGGGTAGCAATCAGCCCCAGCATTTT,TRBJ1-5,few,TRBV14,-
CASRRGLYNEQFF,TGTGCCAGCAGACGGGGACTCTACAATGAGCAGTTCTTC,TRBJ2-1,-,TRBV27,-
CASSDGRGRDWSNQPQHF,TGTGCCAGCAGTGACGGCAGGGGGCGAGATTGGAGCAATCAGCCCCAGCATTTT,TRBJ1-5,few,TRBV2,TRBD1
CASSLAAATFFNYGYTF,TGTGCCAGCAGTCTCGCTGCAGCCACATTTTTTAACTATGGCTACACCTTC,TRBJ1-2,-,TRBV12-3/TRBV12-4,-
CASTGLAGKEIAPSYEQYF,TGTGCCAGCACCGGACTAGCGGGAAAAGAAATCGCTCCCTCCTACGAGCAGTACTTC,TRBJ2-7,few,TRBV28,TRBD2
CASSEPGGFTEAFF,TGTGCCAGCAGCGAACCAGGGGGCTTTACTGAAGCTTTCTTT,TRBJ1-1,many,TRBV5-5,TRBD1
CASSLQIFRYTEAFF,TGTGCCAGCAGCCTTCAGATCTTTAGATACACTGAAGCTTTCTTT,TRBJ1-1,many,TRBV6-2/TRBV6-3,-
CASSPKAAYEQFF,TGTGCCAGCTCACCCAAGGCGGCCTATGAGCAGTTCTTC,TRBJ2-1,many,TRBV18,-
CASSLIRGRYNEQFF,TGTGCCAGCAGTTTAATCCGCGGGAGGTACAATGAGCAGTTCTTC,TRBJ2-1,few,TRBV28,TRBD2
CASSLFSTPGTDTQYF,TGTGCCAGCAGTTTATTTTCGACACCCGGCACAGATACGCAGTATTTT,TRBJ2-3,many,TRBV12-3/TRBV12-4,-
CASRKGDYPSTDTQYF,TGTGCCAGCAGGAAGGGGGACTATCCTAGCACAGATACGCAGTATTTT,TRBJ2-3,many,TRBV2,-
CTSSDYNEQSF,TGTACCAGCAGTGACTACAATGAGCAGTCCTTC,TRBJ2-1,-,TRBV7-2,-
CASSSLTSPHEQFF,TGTGCCAGCAGCTCCCTGACTAGTCCCCATGAGCAGTTCTTC,TRBJ2-1,-,TRBV11-3,-
CASARGETYEQYF,TGTGCCAGCGCCCGCGGAGAAACCTACGAGCAGTACTTC,TRBJ2-7,many,TRBV27,-
CAISEGETEAFF,TGTGCCATCAGTGAAGGGGAAACTGAAGCTTTCTTT,TRBJ1-1,-,TRBV10-3,-
CASSLVGVSSYEQYF,TGTGCCAGCAGCTTGGTCGGGGTAAGTTCCTACGAGCAGTACTTC,TRBJ2-7,-,TRBV5-6,-
CTSSPGGGGNQPQHF,TGTACCAGCAGTCCAGGAGGAGGTGGCAATCAGCCCCAGCATTTT,TRBJ1-5,-,TRBV27,-
CSVAQGLNTEAFF,TGCAGCGTGGCACAGGGGTTGAACACTGAAGCTTTCTTT,TRBJ1-1,many,TRBV29-1,TRBD1
CASSHLASNTGELFF,TGTGCCAGCAGCCATTTAGCGTCGAACACCGGGGAGCTGTTTTTT,TRBJ2-2,-,TRBV7-9,-
CASSLAAGVWYEQYF,TGTGCCAGCAGCTTGGCGGCAGGGGTTTGGTACGAGCAGTACTTC,TRBJ2-7,few,TRBV5-6,-
CASKDRAQETQYF,TGTGCCAGTAAGGACAGAGCTCAAGAGACCCAGTACTTC,TRBJ2-5,-,TRBV12-3/TRBV12-4,-
CASSLEHLSYEQYF,TGTGCCAGCAGTTTAGAACACCTCTCCTACGAGCAGTACTTC,TRBJ2-7,few,TRBV28,-
CSASSGTGYSPLHF,TGCAGTGCTAGTTCCGGGACAGGGTATTCACCCCTCCACTTT,TRBJ1-6,few,TRBV20-1,TRBD1
CASSLWGTGNYEQYF,TGTGCCAGCAGTTTATGGGGGACAGGGAACTACGAGCAGTACTTC,TRBJ2-7,few,TRBV28,TRBD1
CASSIPQGSTDTQYF,TGTGCCAGCAGCATCCCGCAGGGCAGCACAGATACGCAGTATTTT,TRBJ2-3,many,TRBV7-9,-
CASSYMTSPEAFF,TGTGCCAGCAGCTACATGACTTCCCCTGAAGCTTTCTTT,TRBJ1-1,-,TRBV5-4,-